Following are 22 T cell receptor beta chains from one sample sequenced in a study of blood T cell repertoires in COVID-19. TCRdb's copy holds only in-frame clones and misses some; the assay was immunoSEQ multiplex PCR. This table has some 88,000 clones, 65% to 90% appearing once. The sample consisted of peripheral blood. The receptors were gathered from a man aged 55 to 70 with acute or convalescent COVID-19.

The rearrangement uses TRBV4-1 and TRBJ2-6, with TRBD1 matching 7 bases. Germline loops: CDR1 MGHRA, CDR2 YSYEKL. The CDR3 contains 17 residues. The V and J ends lost 3 bases and 1 base, in that order; junction bases with no gene match: 6. CDR3 amino acids: CASSHKPQGSGANVLTF. CDR3 DNA sequence: TGCGCCAGCAGCCATAAGCCACAGGGGTCTGGGGCCAACGTCCTGACTTTC.

The V gene is TRBV18, the J gene TRBJ2-3; D is undetermined. Between the trimmed V and J ends, which lost 0 bases and 0 bases, there was a span of 10 bases. There are 16 residues in the CDR3. The V gene's germline CDR1 is KGHSH and CDR2 LQKENI. The CDR3 is CASSPPVVSSTDTQYF. The DNA for the CDR3 is TGTGCCAGCTCACCACCTGTCGTGTCTAGCACAGATACGCAGTATTTT.

This rearrangement joins TRBV15 to TRBJ2-2; D is perhaps TRBD2 (5 bases). CDR3 length: 13 residues. Trimming pared 6 bases from V and 5 bases from J, leaving 10 bases between. CDR1 and CDR2 from the germline V gene are LNHNV and YYDKDF (reference sequence). CDR3 nucleotides: TGTGCCACCAGGGACTTTGGGACCGGGGAGCTGTTTTTT. Protein: CATRDFGTGELFF.

This clone was detected only once. The rearrangement uses TRBV2 and TRBJ1-1; 8 bases agree with TRBD1. Per the germline V gene, CDR1 is SNHLY and CDR2 is FYNNEI. Germline trimming cut 4 bases from V and 12 bases from J; bases unmatched to any gene: 10. CDR3 length equals 13 residues. The CDR3 spells CASSVDRGRRPFF. DNA of the CDR3: TGTGCCAGCAGTGTTGACAGGGGCCGCCGACCTTTCTTT.

The chain joins TRBV5-1 to TRBJ2-3; 7 bases match TRBD1. The V segment lost 4 bases and the J segment 2 bases; nucleotides outside the gene matches: 7. This CDR3 comprises 15 residues. CDR1 is SGHRS and CDR2 is YFSETQ in the germline V gene. The CDR3 region has the DNA TGCGCCAGCAGCCGACAGGGCCAGCACACAGATACGCAGTATTTT. Translation gives CASSRQGQHTDTQYF.

V and J are TRBV2 and TRBJ2-2, with 7 bases fitting TRBD1. CDR1 SNHLY and CDR2 FYNNEI come from the germline V gene. The CDR3 is 14 residues long. V shed 6 bases, J shed 4 bases, and the junction held 5 bases outside the gene matches. CDR3 amino acids: CASSLQGRTGELFF. CDR3 DNA: TGTGCCAGCAGCCTACAGGGGCGCACCGGGGAGCTGTTTTTT.

V is TRBV9 and J is TRBJ2-5; a weak D match, TRBD2 (6 bases). The CDR3 sequence is 15 residues long. Trimming pared 4 bases from V and 0 bases from J, leaving 13 bases between. CDR1 and CDR2 from the germline V gene are SGDLS and YYNGEE. The CDR3, as DNA: TGTGCCAGCAGCAAGACCGGGAGCAACCAAGAGACCCAGTACTTC. This gives the protein CASSKTGSNQETQYF.

The chain is built from TRBV6-2 or TRBV6-3 and TRBJ2-7, with D perhaps TRBD2 (6 bases). V gave up 6 bases and J gave up 2 bases, with 26 bases separating them. Germline V gene sequence: CDR1 MNHEY, CDR2 SVGEGT. The CDR3 has 18 amino acids. In nucleotides, the CDR3 is TGTGCCAGCAGCGCCACAAGCGGAGGGTTTTTGGGTGCCTACGAGCAGTACTTC. Its translation: CASSATSGGFLGAYEQYF.

The chain links TRBV10-1 to TRBJ1-1; 9 bases match TRBD1. Germline V gene lookup returns CDR1 WNHNN and CDR2 SYGVQD (reference sequence). This CDR3 spans 15 amino acids. J gave up 1 base and V 6 bases, and 6 bases lay outside the gene matches. This chain's CDR3 is CASRPDRGRNTEAFF. CDR3 DNA sequence: TGCGCCAGCAGGCCGGACAGGGGCCGGAACACTGAAGCTTTCTTT.

The chain uses TRBV5-6 and TRBJ2-4, with TRBD2 as a possible D gene (5 bases). Per germline, CDR1 SGHDT and CDR2 YYEEEE. The CDR3 runs to 19 residues. V lost 5 bases and J lost 1, with 25 bases in between. The CDR3 bases are TGTGCCAGCAGTACCCCGATCCAGCGAGAGGAGGAGGCCAAAAACATTCAGTACTTC. Amino acid sequence: CASSTPIQREEEAKNIQYF.

The V call is TRBV7-2, the J call TRBJ2-7, with 7 bases identical to TRBD1. The junction had 5 bases not matched to a gene; V was cut back by 4 bases and J by 2 bases. The CDR3 extends over 14 amino acids. From germline, CDR1 is SGHTA and CDR2 FQGNSA. CDR3 nucleotides: TGTGCCAGCAGCTGGACAGGAGCAGCCTACGAGCAGTACTTC. It is translated as CASSWTGAAYEQYF.

The chain is built from TRBV4-1 and TRBJ2-3; TRBD2 agrees at 8 bases. This CDR3 region has 16 residues. Per the germline V gene, CDR1 is MGHRA and CDR2 is YSYEKL. The trim removed 0 bases at V and 5 bases at J, leaving 7 bases unmatched. In DNA, the CDR3 is TGCGCCAGCAGCCAAGATCTGGGCGGGAGGTTAGATACGCAGTATTTT. Its protein is CASSQDLGGRLDTQYF.

The gene calls are TRBV29-1 and TRBJ1-5; D is uncertain. Trimming left V 6 bases short and J 6 bases short, with 21 bases between. This CDR3 is built from 15 residues. Germline V lookup: CDR1 SQVTM, CDR2 ANQGSEA. The chain's CDR3 is CSVGGGKGEGQPQHF. DNA for the CDR3: TGCAGCGTCGGCGGCGGAAAGGGAGAAGGTCAGCCCCAGCATTTT.

The V gene is TRBV9, the J gene TRBJ2-7, with TRBD2 matching over 10 bases. The CDR3 is 14 amino acids. V trimming: 3 bases; J trimming: 3 bases; junction bases outside the gene matches: 3. Germline lookup yields CDR1 SGDLS and CDR2 YYNGEE. CDR3 coding DNA: TGTGCCAGCAGCGGACTAGCGGGCCACTACGAGCAGTACTTC. Protein: CASSGLAGHYEQYF.

V and J are TRBV6-5 and TRBJ1-2, with D uncertain. The CDR3 runs to 13 residues. The germline CDR1 and CDR2 sequences are MNHEY and SVGAGI. V lost 6 bases and J lost 7, with 15 bases in between. In DNA form, the CDR3 reads TGTGCCAGCAGCTTACTAGGCTCAGGTGGCTACACCTTC. Protein sequence: CASSLLGSGGYTF.

The chain combines TRBV7-6 with TRBJ2-2; tentatively, D is TRBD2 (7 bases). V was cut by 6 bases and J by 1 base, with 15 bases left in between. Germline CDR1 and CDR2: SGHVS and FNYEAQ. This CDR3 is 16 amino acids long. CDR3 DNA sequence: TGTGCCAGCAGGGGGGGGACGGACAGGAACACCGGGGAGCTGTTTTTT. Its protein product is CASRGGTDRNTGELFF.

V usage is TRBV29-1 and J usage is TRBJ2-7, with TRBD1 matching 8 bases. Germline CDR1 reads SQVTM; CDR2 reads ANQGSEA. The J segment lost 4 bases and the V segment lost 5 bases, leaving 4 bases of the junction unmatched. The CDR3 runs to 12 residues. The CDR3 bases are TGCAGCGTTCGACAGGGGCCTTACGAGCAGTACTTC. Protein sequence: CSVRQGPYEQYF.

The chain couples TRBV7-2 to TRBJ1-2; possibly TRBD1 for D (5 bases). This CDR3 contains 15 residues. V was cut by 4 bases and J by 3 bases, with 15 bases left in between. From germline, CDR1 is SGHTA and CDR2 FQGNSA. CDR3 in DNA: TGTGCCAGCAGCTCCGCCCAGGGCCCGGACTATGGCTACACCTTC. Encoded protein: CASSSAQGPDYGYTF. Variable domain in full (rest from reference TRBV7-2 and TRBJ1-2): GAGVSQSPSNKVTEKGKDVELRCDPISGHTALYWYRQSLGQGLEFLIYFQGNSAPDKSGLPSDRFSAERTGGSVSTLTIQRTQQEDSAVYLCASSSAQGPDYGYTFGSGTRLTVV.

V usage is TRBV6-2 or TRBV6-3 and J usage is TRBJ2-1, with a possible D match to TRBD1 (6 bases). The CDR3 runs to 14 residues. V lost 4 bases to trimming and J lost 1 base, with 8 bases between them. Germline CDR1 and CDR2: MNHEY and SVGEGT. The CDR3: CASSSDRSYNEQFF. The CDR3 DNA reads as TGTGCCAGCAGTTCCGACAGGTCCTACAATGAGCAGTTCTTC.

The V gene is TRBV6-5, the J gene TRBJ1-1; perhaps TRBD1 as D (6 bases). The ends were cut back, 5 bases at V and 1 base at J, with 14 bases in the middle. Per germline, CDR1 MNHEY and CDR2 SVGAGI. The CDR3 is made up of 15 amino acids. The CDR3 DNA sequence: TGTGCCAGCAGTCGTCCGTTGGGACAGAACACTGAAGCTTTCTTT. This translates into CASSRPLGQNTEAFF.

The rearrangement joins TRBV5-1 to TRBJ2-2, with 12 bases fitting TRBD2. The germline gives CDR1 SGHRS, CDR2 YFSETQ. V dropped 4 bases and J dropped 4; count of bases not matched to a gene: 5. The CDR3 is made up of 16 amino acids. The CDR3 region has the DNA TGCGCCAGCAGCACCTCTAGCGGGAGGGGCACCGGGGAGCTGTTTTTT. Protein: CASSTSSGRGTGELFF.

The V call is TRBV5-8, the J call TRBJ2-3, with 8 bases fitting TRBD2. Germline assignment: CDR1 SGHTS and CDR2 YDEGEE. The CDR3 has 15 amino acids. Losses at the gene ends were 4 bases for V and 5 bases for J; bases not matched to a gene: 9. The CDR3 DNA follows: TGTGCCAGCAGCCCGACGGGGGGGCCTGGAGATACGCAGTATTTT. This translates into CASSPTGGPGDTQYF.